Shown below are 4 T cell receptor beta chains from a single sample sequenced in a study of T cell responses to AZD1222 COVID-19 vaccine (dated by TCRdb to about 2021). Library creation used the immunoSEQ multiplex PCR assay. Drawn from immuneACCESS, this table holds only the in-frame rearrangements with V and J called that TCRdb kept. Clones are partly lost; checked studies trace under half to an unresolved V gene and leave the rest unexplained. This sample comprises 130,000 or so clones, 80% to 95% of them detected only once. The ten largest clones capture approximately 3.4% of the sample. The sample's time point label, in plain terms: baseline before first vaccination. The sample in question was peripheral blood, obtained on day 0 of AZD1222 vaccination. Receptor source: an adult in good health.

The rearrangement joins TRBV28 to TRBJ1-1; 9 bases are shared with TRBD1. Per the germline V gene, CDR1 is MDHEN and CDR2 is SYDVKM. The CDR3 has 18 residues. After removal of 2 bases from V and 1 base from J, the junction contained 11 bases not matched to a gene. The CDR3 nucleotides are TGTGCCAGCAGTTTAAGCCCCCCGGGACAGGGAGGGAACACTGAAGCTTTCTTT. It is translated as CASSLSPPGQGGNTEAFF. Filled out from reference TRBV28 and TRBJ1-1, the complete variable domain reads DVKVTQSSRYLVKRTGEKVFLECVQDMDHENMFWYRQDPGLGLRLIYFSYDVKMKEKGDIPEGYSVSREKKERFSLILESASTNQTSMYLCASSLSPPGQGGNTEAFFGQGTRLTVV.

This chain joins TRBV19 and TRBJ1-4; D is ambiguous. The CDR3 runs 13 residues. The germline V gene has CDR1 LNHDA and CDR2 SQIVND (reference sequence). Trimming pared 7 bases from V and 8 bases from J, leaving 14 bases between. CDR3 bases: TGTGCCAGTACTGACCGAATTGAAGAAAAACTGTTTTTT. Translation gives CASTDRIEEKLFF.

This sequence joins TRBV4-1 and TRBJ1-3; the D is unclear. Trimming left V 2 bases short and J 0 bases short, with 8 bases between. The CDR3 consists of 15 residues. Germline CDR1 is MGHRA and CDR2 is YSYEKL. CDR3 sequence reads: CASSQHRDSGNTIYF. DNA of the CDR3: TGCGCCAGCAGCCAACACCGAGACTCTGGAAACACCATATATTTT.

This chain links TRBV27 with TRBJ1-6, with 7 bases fitting TRBD1. Germline loops: CDR1 MNHEY, CDR2 SMNVEV (reference sequence). With 6 bases clipped from V and 6 bases from J, the junction kept 8 bases outside the gene matches. The CDR3 covers 15 residues. The CDR3 loop reads CASRIRDSTNSPLHF. The CDR3 DNA is TGTGCCAGCAGGATCCGGGACAGCACTAATTCACCCCTCCACTTT.